This TCR beta chain comes out of a study of radiotherapy plus CTLA-4 blockade in lung cancer. About the study: Disease control was seen in approximately 31% of patients, objective responses in about 18%. The study, taken as a whole, reports: The best prediction of response reportedly came from early blood T cell clone dynamics, with interferon-beta. The study found tumor-derived TCR clones expanded in blood after radiotherapy plus ipilimumab.

Lung cancer patients with chemo-refractory metastatic non-small-cell disease were given focal radiation plus CTLA-4 blockade with ipilimumab. Assay used: immunoSEQ multiplex PCR; TCRdb lists only in-frame clones, some missing. The table records some 110,000 clones, roughly 74% of them present only once. As regards this clone: As yet, its antigen is unknown.

This CDR3 has 16 residues. V trimming: 3 bases; J trimming: 2 bases; junction bases outside the gene matches: 5. Germline lookup yields CDR1 KGHSH and CDR2 LQKENI. V and J are TRBV18 and TRBJ1-5, with 9 bases fitting TRBD1. The sequence was obtained from a human donor with non-small cell lung cancer who had a partial response to radiotherapy plus ipilimumab. The material was peripheral blood, obtained from a patient treated with radiotherapy plus ipilimumab. DNA of the CDR3: TGTGCCAGCTCACCCACCCGGGACAGGGGCAATCAGCCCCAGCATTTT. Translation gives CASSPTRDRGNQPQHF.